These 16 T cell receptor beta chains were sequenced from one sample in a study of cytomegalovirus exposure and HLA in healthy donors. PCR employed 60 Vbeta and 13 Jbeta primers. TCRdb keeps only in-frame clones here, not all; method: immunoSEQ multiplex PCR. The table shows just over 150,000 clones, with about 65% occurring only once. Input material: PBMCs. Receptor source: a man aged 40-50 years in good health and CMV-seropositive.

The sample holds a few counts of this clone. This chain joins TRBV5-4 and TRBJ1-1; D is unresolved. The length of the CDR3 is 15 residues. V was shortened by 4 bases and J by 3 bases, with 16 bases between the two germline ends. Germline V gene data show CDR1 as SGHNT and CDR2 as YYREEE (reference sequence). The CDR3: CASSLRGGRDTEAFF. CDR3 nucleotide sequence: TGTGCCAGCAGCCTCCGTGGAGGGCGGGACACTGAAGCTTTCTTT.

The table lists this clone with a few counts. This chain links TRBV6-1 with TRBJ1-1; D may be TRBD1 (5 bases). V was pared by 6 bases and J by 3 bases, with 14 bases between. Germline V gives CDR1 MNHNS, CDR2 SASEGT. CDR3 length: 14 residues. CDR3 sequence: CASSGGTSYTEAFF. The CDR3 nucleotides read TGTGCCAGCAGCGGCGGGACGTCGTACACTGAAGCTTTCTTT.

The chain joins TRBV7-9 to TRBJ2-1; possible D gene TRBD1, 5 bases. CDR3 length equals 16 residues. V was clipped by 1 base and J by 8 bases, with 18 bases between them. CDR1 and CDR2 (germline): SEHNR, FQNEAQ (reference sequence). CDR3: CASSLGGVKGFDEQFF. For the CDR3, the DNA is TGTGCCAGCAGCTTAGGGGGCGTCAAGGGGTTCGATGAGCAGTTCTTC.

In this sample, this clone turned up a few times. The chain recombines TRBV6-1 with TRBJ1-3; no clear D. There are 16 residues in the CDR3. Trimming removed 4 bases from V and 1 base from J, with 14 bases in between. In germline, CDR1 is MNHNS, CDR2 SASEGT. The DNA for the CDR3 is TGTGCCAGCAGTGGGCAGGAGGTGGAATCTGGAAACACCATATATTTT. Translated: CASSGQEVESGNTIYF.

The chain couples TRBV5-1 to TRBJ1-1, with TRBD1 identical over 9 bases. The CDR3 spans 16 residues. The J segment lost 5 bases and the V segment lost 4 bases, leaving 12 bases of the junction unmatched. From germline, CDR1 is SGHRS and CDR2 YFSETQ. CDR3 DNA: TGCGCCAGCAGCGCGGGACAGGGAAGGGGAAGGACTGAAGCTTTCTTT. Amino acid sequence: CASSAGQGRGRTEAFF.

This clone was counted once. This rearrangement joins TRBV6-5 to TRBJ1-6, with D possibly TRBD1 on 6 matching bases. The V and J ends lost 2 bases and 7 bases respectively, with 15 bases between them. The CDR3 runs 16 residues. CDR1 and CDR2 (germline): MNHEY, SVGAGI. The CDR3 DNA follows: TGTGCCAGCAGTTACGGCCAGGGGCTAGGGAATTCACCCCTCCACTTT. Protein sequence: CASSYGQGLGNSPLHF.

The V call is TRBV7-8, the J call TRBJ1-3; 7 bases line up with TRBD1. Germline V gene lookup returns CDR1 SGHVS and CDR2 FQNEAQ. Losses at the gene ends were 5 bases for V and 4 bases for J; bases not matched to a gene: 14. There are 17 residues in the CDR3. DNA of the CDR3: TGTGCCAGCAGCCCGGAACCAAGGGGGCGCGGAGGAAACACCATATATTTT. This encodes CASSPEPRGRGGNTIYF. Full variable domain (remainder filled in from reference TRBV7-8 and TRBJ1-3): GAGVSQSPRYKVAKRGQDVALRCDPISGHVSLFWYQQALGQGPEFLTYFQNEAQLDKSGLPSDRFFAERPEGSVSTLKIQRTQQEDSAVYLCASSPEPRGRGGNTIYFGEGSWLTVV.

V and J are TRBV9 and TRBJ2-1; 7 bases align to TRBD2. The CDR3 totals 14 residues. Germline trimming cut 0 bases from V and 6 bases from J; bases unmatched to any gene: 3. Looked up from germline, CDR1 is SGDLS and CDR2 is YYNGEE. The CDR3 region is CASSVAVAGNEQFF. For the CDR3, the DNA is TGTGCCAGCAGCGTAGCGGTAGCGGGCAATGAGCAGTTCTTC.

CDR3 loop: CASSAVAGRSYNEQFF. The CDR3 DNA follows: TGTGCCAGCAGCGCAGTAGCGGGCCGCTCCTACAATGAGCAGTTCTTC. The chain links TRBV9 to TRBJ2-1; the match to TRBD2 covers 7 bases. J gave up 0 bases and V 3 bases, and 6 bases lay outside the gene matches. The germline V gene encodes CDR1 SGDLS and CDR2 YYNGEE. The CDR3 runs 16 residues.

The V call is TRBV10-3, the J call TRBJ2-1; 7 bases line up with TRBD1. CDR3 length equals 13 residues. J lost 3 bases, V lost 6 bases, and 2 bases had no gene match. Germline CDR1 is ENHRY and CDR2 is SYGVKD. CDR3 amino acids: CAIRGTDYNEQFF. The DNA of the CDR3 is TGTGCCATCAGGGGGACAGACTACAATGAGCAGTTCTTC.

The J gene is TRBJ1-2, the V gene TRBV14; 7 bases map to TRBD1. This CDR3 is built from 16 residues. Germline CDR1 and CDR2: SGHDN and FVKESK. V was clipped by 3 bases and J by 1 base; unmatched bases: 8. CDR3 nucleotides: TGTGCCAGCAGCCAGCGACAGGGTAGGGGTAACTATGGCTACACCTTC. Amino acids: CASSQRQGRGNYGYTF.

This clone appeared a few times. J is TRBJ1-1 and V is TRBV14, with D uncertain. The CDR3 sequence is 14 residues long. Germline CDR1 is SGHDN and CDR2 is FVKESK. The V end lost 0 bases, the J end lost 10 bases, and 15 bases lay between the germline ends. CDR3 in DNA: TGTGCCAGCAGCCAAGAAGCGGGGATATTAGGAGCTTTCTTT. This gives the protein CASSQEAGILGAFF.

This rearrangement joins TRBV5-4 to TRBJ2-2, with 7 bases aligning to TRBD2. Trimming removed 6 bases from V and 3 bases from J; junction bases left unmatched: 5. Germline V CDR1 and CDR2: SGHNT, YYREEE (reference sequence). The CDR3 spans 14 residues. The CDR3 is CASNLGGYTGELFF. The CDR3 nucleotides read TGTGCCAGCAACCTCGGGGGGTACACCGGGGAGCTGTTTTTT. The variable domain in full, with the rest retrieved from reference TRBV5-4 and TRBJ2-2, is ETGVTQSPTHLIKTRGQQVTLRCSSQSGHNTVSWYQQALGQGPQFIFQYYREEENGRGNFPPRFSGLQFPNYSSELNVNALELDDSALYLCASNLGGYTGELFFGEGSRLTVL.

This chain uses TRBV4-1 with TRBJ1-1; possibly TRBD1 for D (6 bases). This CDR3 has 16 residues. Germline V gene lookup returns CDR1 MGHRA and CDR2 YSYEKL. The V end was cut by 4 bases, the J end by 0 bases, with 15 bases between. The CDR3 region is CASSRISTGLNTEAFF. The CDR3 nucleotides are TGCGCCAGCAGCCGAATCTCGACAGGTCTGAACACTGAAGCTTTCTTT.

The rearrangement joins TRBV7-9 to TRBJ2-1; the match to TRBD1 covers 7 bases. V gave up 3 bases and J gave up 9 bases; unmatched junction bases: 11. There are 15 residues in the CDR3. Germline V CDR1 and CDR2: SEHNR, FQNEAQ (reference sequence). The DNA for the CDR3 is TGTGCCAGCAGCTTTGGGACAGTTGGGTCTGTTGAGCAGTTCTTC. It is translated as CASSFGTVGSVEQFF.

V gene TRBV5-6 combines with J gene TRBJ1-2; D uncertain. The V gene's germline CDR1 is SGHDT and CDR2 YYEEEE. The CDR3 is made up of 15 amino acids. V was clipped by 1 base and J by 8 bases, with 18 bases between them. As DNA, the CDR3 is TGTGCCAGCAGCTTGTCTCTGGCAGGCGGAGGAGGCTACACCTTC. Its translation: CASSLSLAGGGGYTF.